One T cell receptor (beta chain) is described in this entry. Its antigen remains unidentified. The sample is drawn from a study of blood T cells in healthy people across ages. The germline V gene encodes CDR1 LGHNA and CDR2 YNFKEQ. The CDR3 sequence is 12 residues long. V was clipped by 0 bases and J by 15 bases, with 12 bases between them. Study-level results: Strong correlation linked observed beta diversity and percent naive T cells.

The use of a sample-barcoded 5' primer and a J-beta primer mix characterized a second PCR of about 7 to 12 cycles. TCRdb ran MiXCR on the 5' RACE reads and lists one entry per CDR3 protein. Among hundreds of thousands of distinct CDR3 sequences listed, around 68% were seen once. Sequenced sample: blood. The chain combines TRBV4-2 with TRBJ2-1; D not resolved. The origin of this receptor is a man aged 25-45 years in good health. CDR3 nucleotide sequence: TGTGCCAGCAGCCAAGAGGGAACCCCCCCGTTCTTC. Translation: CASSQEGTPPFF.